This T cell receptor beta chain was observed in a study of blood T cell repertoires in COVID-19. At the level of the study: COVID-19 samples, acute and convalescent, were from the United States, Italy and Spain. Nucleic acid was either cDNA or gDNA, and it came from T cells, B-cell-depleted T cells, or PBMCs.

The length of the CDR3 is 15 residues. Losses at the gene ends were 5 bases for V and 4 bases for J; bases not matched to a gene: 7. The germline gives CDR1 SGHDN, CDR2 FVKESK. The study recruited people aged roughly 18 to 100 years across approximately 24 US areas. Two negative PCRs, clearance, or symptom resolution had been documented for recovered Cohort 3 donors. Clones were sequenced by immunoSEQ multiplex PCR, and TCRdb holds only the in-frame ones, with some missing. This table has about 250,000 clones, around 84% appearing once. This chain connects TRBV14 to TRBJ1-5; 8 bases fit TRBD1. The TCR sequence derives from a man aged 40-50 years who had recovered from COVID-19. The sequenced sample consisted of PBMCs or T cells enriched from blood (not recorded which). The chain's CDR3 is CASSSSGTGNQPQHF. Written as DNA, the CDR3 is TGTGCCAGCAGCTCCTCAGGGACAGGAAATCAGCCCCAGCATTTT.